This T cell receptor (beta chain) was recorded in a study of blood T cell repertoires in COVID-19. The wider study: From T cells, B-cell-depleted T cells, or PBMCs came the material, which was cDNA or gDNA.

The germline CDR1 and CDR2 sequences are SGHVS and FQNEAQ. Trimming cost V 6 bases and J 6 bases; bases outside gene matches: 3. The CDR3 contains 15 residues. Per the study methods: By means of reference gene primer amplification, nucleated cell counts were estimated. Clones were sequenced by immunoSEQ multiplex PCR, and TCRdb holds only the in-frame ones, with some missing. V, J and clone size derive from that table, while D and trimming were established from the DNA sequence. The repertoire has fewer than 250,000 clones, 75% to 85% of them found once; the top ten carry around 6%. The sequence was collected from a human donor in a cohort sampled during active COVID-19. What was sequenced was peripheral blood. The chain joins TRBV7-8 to TRBJ2-1; 15 bases are a match to TRBD2. The CDR3 region is CASRRTSGGANEQFF. CDR3 coding DNA: TGTGCCAGCAGGCGGACTAGCGGGGGGGCCAATGAGCAGTTCTTC.